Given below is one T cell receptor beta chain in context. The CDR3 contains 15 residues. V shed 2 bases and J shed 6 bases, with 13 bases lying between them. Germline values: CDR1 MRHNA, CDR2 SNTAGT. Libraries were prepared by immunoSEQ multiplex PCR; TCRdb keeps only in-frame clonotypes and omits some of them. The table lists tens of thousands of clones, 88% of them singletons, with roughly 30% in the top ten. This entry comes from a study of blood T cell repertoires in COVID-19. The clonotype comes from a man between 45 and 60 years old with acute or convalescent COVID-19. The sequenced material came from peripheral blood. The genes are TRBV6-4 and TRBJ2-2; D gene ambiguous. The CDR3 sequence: CASSDGPSSAGELFF. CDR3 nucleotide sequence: TGTGCCAGCAGTGACGGGCCATCCTCCGCCGGGGAGCTGTTTTTT.